The entry below describes one T cell receptor (beta chain). The target antigen is unknown. Germline CDR1 reads LGHNA; CDR2 reads YNFKEQ. V dropped 1 base and J dropped 2 bases, with 16 bases sitting between them. There are 17 residues in the CDR3. This sample was included in a study of cytomegalovirus exposure and HLA in healthy donors. Findings and caveats of the study: When the data were analyzed later, several of the most significant clusters appeared to be linked to common viral pathogens. In a later analysis, V- and J-gene trimming of beta chains associated with a DCLRE1C missense variant, replicated independently. The authors later found most CMV-associated TCR beta chains appeared HLA-restricted. Reportedly, diagnosis of cytomegalovirus status by the classifier showed high specificity and sensitivity.

In the PCR, 60 Vbeta and 13 Jbeta primers were used. Produced via immunoSEQ multiplex PCR; TCRdb's table is partial and in-frame only. The sample consists of over 100,000 clones, about 82% of them appearing once. The material sequenced was PBMCs. The chain has TRBV4-2 and TRBJ2-3; TRBD1 is a possible D gene (6 bases). The TCR originated in a man under 40 in good health and CMV-seronegative. In DNA form, the CDR3 reads TGTGCCAGCAGCCAAGTCTTAGGGGGTCGTTTCACAGATACGCAGTATTTT. This translates into CASSQVLGGRFTDTQYF.